One sample yielded the 20 T cell receptor beta chains listed below, sequenced in a study of blood T cell repertoires in COVID-19. Produced via immunoSEQ multiplex PCR; TCRdb's table is partial and in-frame only. The sample includes 220,000 or so clones, 90% seen only once; the top ten take around 16%. Sequenced sample: PBMCs or T cells enriched from blood (not recorded which). Source of these receptors: a man aged 30-40 years who had been exposed to COVID-19.

The CDR3 is CASSPPSGTSGQQYF. CDR3 DNA: TGTGCCAGCTCACCACCATCCGGGACTAGCGGACAGCAGTACTTC. The chain couples TRBV18 to TRBJ2-7; TRBD2 aligns across 11 bases. The CDR3 totals 15 residues. After removal of 0 bases from V and 8 bases from J, the junction contained 6 bases not matched to a gene. Germline CDR1 is KGHSH and CDR2 is LQKENI.

The V gene is TRBV3-1 (or the pseudogene TRBV3-2), the J gene TRBJ2-5; possible D gene TRBD1, 5 bases. The V gene lost 4 bases and the J gene lost 5 bases, with 20 bases spanning the gap. The CDR3 runs to 16 residues. CDR1 is LGHDT and CDR2 is YNNKEL in the germline V gene (reference sequence). CDR3 DNA: TGTGCCAGCAGCCTGCTGGTGGGGCAGGGTCAGGAGACCCAGTACTTC. Protein: CASSLLVGQGQETQYF.

The chain employs TRBV5-4 and TRBJ2-2; TRBD1 aligns across 7 bases. J gave up 7 bases and V 4 bases, and 16 bases lay outside the gene matches. In germline, CDR1 is SGHNT, CDR2 YYREEE (reference sequence). The CDR3 is made up of 17 amino acids. CDR3 bases: TGTGCCAGCAGCCCCACCCCCGGGACAGCCATTAACGGGGAGCTGTTTTTT. Its protein product is CASSPTPGTAINGELFF.

The genes are TRBV7-9 and TRBJ1-2, with D maybe TRBD1 (5 bases). CDR1 and CDR2 (germline): SEHNR, FQNEAQ (reference sequence). Trimming took 5 bases from V and 0 from J, leaving 19 bases between them. The CDR3 has 17 amino acids. The DNA of the CDR3 is TGTGCCAGCAGCCCAGGAGGGGACCTGGGAGCTAACTATGGCTACACCTTC. This sequence encodes CASSPGGDLGANYGYTF.

The V and J genes are TRBV4-3 and TRBJ2-3; TRBD1 agrees at 9 bases. The CDR3 length is 16 residues. The V gene's germline CDR1 is LGHNA and CDR2 YSLEER. V was pared by 3 bases and J by 4 bases, with 8 bases of the junction left unmatched. The CDR3 bases are TGCGCCAGCAGCCAGGACGGGACAGGGTTCCCAGATACGCAGTATTTT. It codes for CASSQDGTGFPDTQYF.

This chain joins TRBV30 and TRBJ1-1; D is ambiguous. The CDR3 extends over 14 amino acids. Trimming removed 3 bases at V and 0 bases at J, with 11 bases between. Germline values: CDR1 GTSNPN, CDR2 SVGIG (reference sequence). Written as DNA, the CDR3 is TGTGCCTGGAGCTCCGGGTCCCTGAACACTGAAGCTTTCTTT. This codes for CAWSSGSLNTEAFF.

The rearrangement links TRBV7-9 to TRBJ2-7; 8 nucleotides align to TRBD1. Germline-derived CDR1 and CDR2 are SEHNR and FQNEAQ (reference sequence). With V trimmed by 6 bases and J by 9 bases, 16 bases remained unmatched. The CDR3 loop spans 15 amino acids. The DNA of the CDR3 is TGTGCCAGCAGTCATACCAGAGGGGCTACAGGGGGGCAGTACTTC. It encodes CASSHTRGATGGQYF.

This chain uses TRBV10-3 with TRBJ2-7; D gene ambiguous. V lost 5 bases and J lost 2, with 10 bases in between. Germline assignment: CDR1 ENHRY and CDR2 SYGVKD. The CDR3 has 13 amino acids. The CDR3 bases are TGTGCCATCAGTATGCAGGCGACCTACGAGCAGTACTTC. Translated, it gives CAISMQATYEQYF.

The CDR3 is CASSSTGTGSGSIHF. In nucleotides, the CDR3 is TGTGCCAGCAGCTCGACCGGGACAGGGAGCGGCTCGATCCACTTT. The chain couples TRBV7-2 to TRBJ1-6; 9 nucleotides agree with TRBD1. This CDR3 spans 15 amino acids. From germline, CDR1 is SGHTA and CDR2 FQGNSA. After removal of 4 bases from V and 17 bases from J, the junction contained 15 bases not matched to a gene.

The rearrangement uses TRBV3-1 (or the pseudogene TRBV3-2) and TRBJ2-2, with 8 bases that match TRBD2. J lost 3 bases, V lost 4 bases, and 10 bases had no gene match. The germline V gene encodes CDR1 LGHDT and CDR2 YNNKEL (reference sequence). The CDR3 loop spans 17 amino acids. The CDR3, as DNA: TGTGCCAGCAGCCGGCAACCGGGACTAGTATACACCGGGGAGCTGTTTTTT. It codes for CASSRQPGLVYTGELFF.

The V gene is TRBV9, the J gene TRBJ2-2; weak D call: TRBD2 (5 bases). The CDR3 consists of 16 residues. Looked up from germline, CDR1 is SGDLS and CDR2 is YYNGEE. V was trimmed by 3 bases and J by 1 base, leaving 13 bases between them. CDR3 sequence (DNA): TGTGCCAGCAGCGAGAGGGTGGGTGTGAACACCGGGGAGCTGTTTTTT. It translates to CASSERVGVNTGELFF.

This clone has more than one count but fewer than ten. This chain joins TRBV27 and TRBJ2-1; a possible D gene is TRBD2 (6 bases). The CDR3 sequence is 13 residues long. V was clipped by 2 bases and J by 7 bases, with 9 bases between them. In germline, CDR1 is MNHEY, CDR2 SMNVEV (reference sequence). The DNA for the CDR3 is TGTGCCAGCAGTTTAGGAGGGATGAATGAGCAGTTCTTC. This codes for CASSLGGMNEQFF.

The rearrangement links TRBV19 to TRBJ1-1; tentatively, D is TRBD1 (5 bases). This CDR3 contains 13 residues. Trimming took off 3 bases at V and 0 bases at J, with 5 bases between the two ends. In germline, CDR1 is LNHDA, CDR2 SQIVND (reference sequence). CDR3 sequence (DNA): TGTGCCAGTAGTATGGGGCTGAACACTGAAGCTTTCTTT. Its protein is CASSMGLNTEAFF.

V and J are TRBV2 and TRBJ1-1; tentatively, D is TRBD1 (6 bases). This CDR3 has 14 residues. Germline-derived CDR1 and CDR2 are SNHLY and FYNNEI. The V end was cut by 6 bases, the J end by 4 bases, with 15 bases between. The CDR3 nucleotides read TGTGCCAGCAGCTTGGGGGGGGGCGGCACTGAAGCTTTCTTT. It encodes CASSLGGGGTEAFF.

This chain links TRBV12-3 or TRBV12-4 with TRBJ1-2; 8 nucleotides align to TRBD1. V lost 6 bases, J lost 4 bases, and 4 bases stayed unmatched. The CDR3 is made up of 13 amino acids. The CDR3 DNA reads TGTGCCAGCAGCCTACAGGGGGGCTATGGCTACACCTTC. The encoded protein is CASSLQGGYGYTF.

The chain employs TRBV10-3 and TRBJ2-2; 9 bases fit TRBD1. CDR3 length equals 17 residues. Looked up from germline, CDR1 is ENHRY and CDR2 is SYGVKD. V shed 4 bases, J shed 4 bases, and the junction held 10 bases outside the gene matches. The CDR3 is CAISVGLGTGITGELFF. The CDR3 DNA sequence: TGTGCCATCAGTGTAGGGTTGGGGACAGGGATCACCGGGGAGCTGTTTTTT.

This rearrangement joins TRBV6-1 to TRBJ2-1; D gene ambiguous. Trimming took 1 base from V and 3 from J, leaving 10 bases between them. Germline V CDR1 and CDR2: MNHNS, SASEGT. The length of the CDR3 is 15 residues. The CDR3 DNA follows: TGTGCCAGCAGTGAAGTGTCGGTGCTCTACAATGAGCAGTTCTTC. Its translation is CASSEVSVLYNEQFF.

V is TRBV11-2 and J is TRBJ1-6; 9 nucleotides line up with TRBD1. V shed 1 base, J shed 7 bases, and the junction held 8 bases outside the gene matches. Germline CDR1 SGHAT, CDR2 FQNNGV. This CDR3 comprises 17 residues. The CDR3 reads CASSLAPQGARNSPLHF. CDR3 bases: TGTGCCAGCAGCTTAGCCCCACAGGGGGCGCGGAATTCACCCCTCCACTTT.

This clone was recorded once. J is TRBJ2-7 and V is TRBV6-6, with TRBD1 matching over 7 bases. With V trimmed by 6 bases and J by 2 bases, 1 base remained unmatched. The length of the CDR3 is 12 residues. Germline values: CDR1 MNHNY, CDR2 SVGAGI (reference sequence). CDR3 protein: CASSGTAYEQYF. In nucleotides, the CDR3 is TGTGCCAGCAGCGGGACAGCCTACGAGCAGTACTTC.

This clone showed up just once. Other nucleotide sequences in the sample specify the same CDR3. The chain couples TRBV12-3 or TRBV12-4 to TRBJ1-1, with TRBD1 as a possible D gene (5 bases). Trimming removed 4 bases at V and 0 bases at J, with 6 bases between. The CDR3 is made up of 13 amino acids. The CDR3 protein is CASSSTVNTEAFF. Written as DNA, the CDR3 is TGTGCCAGCAGTTCGACAGTGAACACTGAAGCTTTCTTT.